A single sample is the source of the 13 T cell receptor beta chains below, sequenced in a study of cytomegalovirus exposure and HLA in healthy donors. Primers: 60 Vbeta forward and 13 Jbeta reverse. Measured with immunoSEQ multiplex PCR; TCRdb has only the in-frame clones, and not every one. The sample has some 76,000 clones; the top ten hold about 5%. The specimen was PBMCs. The receptor set was obtained from a man in his forties in good health and CMV-seronegative.

For this clone: Other DNA sequences from this sample encode an identical CDR3 as well. The gene calls are TRBV18 and TRBJ1-1, with 7 bases identical to TRBD1. Germline CDR1 is KGHSH and CDR2 is LQKENI. V was clipped by 3 bases and J by 3 bases; unmatched bases: 1. There are 13 residues in the CDR3. CDR3 loop: CASSPTGYTEAFF. The CDR3 nucleotides read TGTGCCAGCTCACCGACAGGGTACACTGAAGCTTTCTTT. Full variable domain (rest looked up from reference TRBV18 and TRBJ1-1): NAGVMQNPRHLVRRRGQEARLRCSPMKGHSHVYWYRQLPEEGLKFMVYLQKENIIDESGMPKERFSAEFPKEGPSILRIQQVVRGDSAAYFCASSPTGYTEAFFGQGTRLTVV.

As for this clone: An end of the junction differs from the germline gene, which may be a read error. V usage is TRBV28 and J usage is TRBJ2-6; TRBD1 agrees at 9 bases. The V gene's germline CDR1 is MDHEN and CDR2 SYDVKM. The CDR3 spans 19 residues. CDR3 sequence reads: CASSPDRGGGSSGANVPTF. The CDR3 nucleotides are TGTGCCAGCAGCCCCGACAGGGGGGGAGGGAGCTCTGGGGCCAACGTCCCGACTTTC.

The chain links TRBV19 to TRBJ1-2; 11 nucleotides line up with TRBD1. This CDR3 is 15 amino acids long. Germline CDR1 LNHDA, CDR2 SQIVND (reference sequence). V lost 8 bases to trimming and J lost 4 bases; unmatched junction nucleotides: 9. The CDR3 nucleotides read TGTGCCAGTCGATCCGGGACAGGGGGTCCCTATGGCTACACCTTC. Amino acids: CASRSGTGGPYGYTF.

V gene TRBV15 combines with J gene TRBJ1-3; no clear D gene. Germline CDR1 and CDR2: LNHNV and YYDKDF (reference sequence). The CDR3 runs 13 residues. Trimming shortened V by 4 bases and J by 0 bases, and 4 bases separated the two germline ends. The CDR3: CATSTGSGNTIYF. CDR3 nucleotides: TGTGCCACCAGCACGGGCTCTGGAAACACCATATATTTT. The whole variable domain, remainder taken from reference TRBV15 and TRBJ1-3, is DAMVIQNPRYQVTQFGKPVTLSCSQTLNHNVMYWYQQKSSQAPKLLFHYYDKDFNNEADTPDNFQSRRPNTSFCFLDIRSPGLGDTAMYLCATSTGSGNTIYFGEGSWLTVV.

The chain is built from TRBV15 and TRBJ2-1; possible D gene TRBD1, 5 bases. In germline, CDR1 is LNHNV, CDR2 YYDKDF (reference sequence). CDR3 length equals 14 residues. Trimming cost V 0 bases and J 9 bases, with 12 bases left between them. The CDR3 region has the DNA TGTGCCACCAGCAGAGATACACAGGTCCCTGAGCAGTTCTTC. It yields the protein CATSRDTQVPEQFF.

The J gene is TRBJ1-3, the V gene TRBV6-5; D is possibly TRBD1 (5 bases). Deletions cut 2 bases from V and 0 bases from J, with 8 bases between. The CDR3 loop spans 15 amino acids. CDR1 and CDR2 (germline): MNHEY, SVGAGI. In DNA, the CDR3 is TGTGCCAGCAGTTACCGGGGGTTCTCTGGAAACACCATATATTTT. Translated: CASSYRGFSGNTIYF.

This chain's CDR3 is CASSGIRDNNQPQHF. DNA of the CDR3: TGTGCCAGCAGTGGAATCCGGGACAACAATCAGCCCCAGCATTTT. The V and J genes are TRBV2 and TRBJ1-5; maybe TRBD1 (6 bases). Germline CDR1 reads SNHLY; CDR2 reads FYNNEI. The CDR3 runs to 15 residues. The V end was cut by 4 bases, the J end by 3 bases, with 13 bases between.

V gene TRBV6-6 combines with J gene TRBJ2-3; 7 nucleotides align to TRBD1. This CDR3 is built from 14 residues. Germline V CDR1 and CDR2: MNHNY, SVGAGI (reference sequence). V lost 7 bases and J lost 1; bases outside the gene matches: 5. The CDR3 reads CASTRTGGTDTQYF. In nucleotides, the CDR3 is TGTGCCAGCACCCGGACAGGCGGCACAGATACGCAGTATTTT.

This sequence joins TRBV9 and TRBJ1-3; 10 nucleotides align to TRBD1. CDR3 length: 15 residues. V trimming: 5 bases; J trimming: 4 bases; junction bases outside the gene matches: 6. Germline lookup yields CDR1 SGDLS and CDR2 YYNGEE. This chain's CDR3 is CASRPTGQGGNTIYF. CDR3 DNA: TGTGCCAGCAGGCCTACGGGACAGGGGGGAAACACCATATATTTT. Looking up the rest from reference TRBV9 and TRBJ1-3 gives the full variable domain: DSGVTQTPKHLITATGQRVTLRCSPRSGDLSVYWYQQSLDQGLQFLIQYYNGEERAKGNILERFSAQQFPDLHSELNLSSLELGDSALYFCASRPTGQGGNTIYFGEGSWLTVV.

V gene TRBV6-1 combines with J gene TRBJ2-7; D gene uncertain. Per germline, CDR1 MNHNS and CDR2 SASEGT. This CDR3 has 14 amino acids. V lost 4 bases to trimming and J lost 2 bases, with 12 bases between them. The CDR3 DNA reads as TGTGCCAGCAGTGTTGGGTACAGTGCCTACGAGCAGTACTTC. This gives the protein CASSVGYSAYEQYF.

The V and J genes are TRBV6-1 and TRBJ1-6; maybe TRBD1 (6 bases). The germline V gene encodes CDR1 MNHNS and CDR2 SASEGT. Trimming took 6 bases from V and 10 from J, leaving 16 bases between them. There are 14 residues in the CDR3. For the CDR3, the DNA is TGTGCCAGCAGCGCCTCAGGGGAACGATCACCCCTCCACTTT. Translating it yields CASSASGERSPLHF.

Remarks on this clone: Other DNA sequences within the sample encode an identical CDR3. This rearrangement joins TRBV28 to TRBJ1-5; 10 positions match TRBD1. This CDR3 contains 13 residues. The trim removed 3 bases at V and 10 bases at J, leaving 3 bases unmatched. The V gene's germline CDR1 is MDHEN and CDR2 SYDVKM. CDR3 DNA sequence: TGTGCCAGCAGTTTGGGACAGGGGAAACCCCAGCATTTT. Translated, it gives CASSLGQGKPQHF.

This sequence joins TRBV27 and TRBJ2-5, with 9 bases lining up with TRBD1. CDR3 length equals 15 residues. Germline lookup yields CDR1 MNHEY and CDR2 SMNVEV (reference sequence). The V gene end was trimmed by 3 bases and the J gene end by 5 bases; junction bases not matched to a gene: 7. CDR3 residues: CASSFHRGRGETQYF. Here the CDR3 DNA reads TGTGCCAGCAGTTTCCACAGGGGGCGCGGGGAGACCCAGTACTTC.